These 31 T cell receptor beta chains were all obtained from the same sample, sequenced in a study of beta chain features in type 1 diabetes. General study points: When Type 1 diabetes patients were examined, their TCRB CDR3s proved moderately but significantly shorter in all four CD4+ subsets.

Their target antigens are unknown. Expressed TCRB transcripts got sequenced, as all isolated RNA was reverse transcribed. The method was immunoSEQ multiplex PCR; TCRdb's version includes in-frame clones alone and lacks a portion of them. The sample lists about 270,000 clones, more than 13% occurring once. The sequenced sample was naive CD4+ T cells from blood. The receptors derive from a young man with type 1 diabetes.

The chain joins TRBV2 to TRBJ1-1; D is unresolved. CDR3 size: 14 residues. Germline CDR1 and CDR2: SNHLY and FYNNEI. The V end lost 6 bases, the J end lost 3 bases, and 14 bases lay between the germline ends. The DNA for the CDR3 is TGTGCCAGCAGCATGTCGACAAGTGACACTGAAGCTTTCTTT. Residues: CASSMSTSDTEAFF.

This clone came up many times. V is TRBV23-1 and J is TRBJ2-5; unclear D gene. TRBV23-1 is annotated as an ORF whose role is uncertain. The CDR3 totals 15 residues. Trimming shortened V by 2 bases and J by 5 bases, and 15 bases separated the two germline ends. CDR3 nucleotide sequence: TGCGCCAGCAGTCAAGTCCTAACGCGGTTGGAGACCCAGTACTTC. Its protein product is CASSQVLTRLETQYF.

The sample holds a few counts of this clone. The chain couples TRBV30 to TRBJ1-1; TRBD1 matches at 9 bases. J lost 6 bases, V lost 4 bases, and 9 bases had no gene match. Per the germline V gene, CDR1 is GTSNPN and CDR2 is SVGIG (reference sequence). CDR3 length equals 14 residues. The CDR3: CAWTSGTGLAEAFF. CDR3 DNA: TGTGCCTGGACGTCCGGGACAGGGTTAGCTGAAGCTTTCTTT. Full variable domain (missing parts from reference TRBV30 and TRBJ1-1): SQTIHQWPATLVQPVGSPLSLECTVEGTSNPNLYWYRQAAGRGLQLLFYSVGIGQISSEVPQNLSASRPQDRQFILSSKKLLLSDSGFYLCAWTSGTGLAEAFFGQGTRLTVV.

This clone showed up just once. This CDR3 is CASSQQILGGAFF. In DNA form, the CDR3 reads TGTGCCAGCAGCCAACAGATTTTGGGAGGAGCTTTCTTT. V gene TRBV14 combines with J gene TRBJ1-1, with D hard to call. The V end lost 2 bases, the J end lost 10 bases, and 14 bases lay between the germline ends. This CDR3 is built from 13 residues. Per the germline V gene, CDR1 is SGHDN and CDR2 is FVKESK.

This clone showed up just a few times. The sample contains more than one DNA sequence encoding this CDR3. V and J are TRBV28 and TRBJ2-5; 7 bases fit TRBD1. CDR1 and CDR2 (germline): MDHEN, SYDVKM. The trim removed 3 bases at V and 4 bases at J, leaving 2 bases unmatched. The CDR3 covers 13 residues. CDR3 sequence: CASSFGDRETQYF. The CDR3 region has the DNA TGTGCCAGCAGTTTCGGGGACAGAGAGACCCAGTACTTC.

This clone was seen more than once but under ten times. V gene TRBV7-9 combines with J gene TRBJ1-1, with D uncertain. The CDR3 extends over 16 amino acids. Between the trimmed V and J ends, which lost 4 bases and 0 bases, there was a span of 15 bases. Germline CDR1 and CDR2: SEHNR and FQNEAQ (reference sequence). CDR3 amino acids: CASSSIGGRVNTEAFF. In nucleotides, the CDR3 is TGTGCCAGCAGCTCGATAGGAGGACGGGTGAACACTGAAGCTTTCTTT. Drawing the rest from reference TRBV7-9 and TRBJ1-1, the complete variable domain is DTGVSQNPRHKITKRGQNVTFRCDPISEHNRLYWYRQTLGQGPEFLTYFQNEAQLEKSRLLSDRFSAERPKGSFSTLEIQRTEQGDSAMYLCASSSIGGRVNTEAFFGQGTRLTVV.

The J gene is TRBJ2-1, the V gene TRBV19; 12 bases map to TRBD1. In germline, CDR1 is LNHDA, CDR2 SQIVND (reference sequence). The CDR3 has 16 residues. With 4 bases clipped from V and 9 bases from J, the junction kept 10 bases outside the gene matches. This CDR3 is CASSTGGGQGATEQFF. CDR3 nucleotides: TGTGCCAGTAGTACAGGCGGGGGACAGGGGGCCACTGAGCAGTTCTTC.

The chain has TRBV28 and TRBJ2-3; D not resolved. Germline V lookup: CDR1 MDHEN, CDR2 SYDVKM. V gave up 2 bases and J gave up 0 bases, with 9 bases separating them. The CDR3 runs 15 residues. For the CDR3, the DNA is TGTGCCAGCAGTTTAGAGGCGGAGAGCACAGATACGCAGTATTTT. Protein product: CASSLEAESTDTQYF.

The gene calls are TRBV30 and TRBJ1-4; D may be TRBD1 (5 bases). The germline V and J ends were trimmed by 2 bases and 4 bases, with 8 bases remaining between them. There are 13 residues in the CDR3. The germline V gene encodes CDR1 GTSNPN and CDR2 SVGIG (reference sequence). The CDR3 DNA is TGTGCCTGGAGTCGGGGGATTAATGAAAAACTGTTTTTT. It yields the protein CAWSRGINEKLFF.

This rearrangement joins TRBV2 to TRBJ2-1, with TRBD1 matching 7 bases. This CDR3 has 13 residues. The ends lost 4 bases at V and 13 bases at J; junction bases unmatched: 10. CDR1 and CDR2 from the germline V gene are SNHLY and FYNNEI. CDR3: CASSVGTESEQFF. DNA for the CDR3: TGTGCCAGCAGTGTAGGGACAGAGAGCGAACAGTTCTTC.

A word on this clone: Additional DNA sequences in this sample encode the identical CDR3. The rearrangement links TRBV28 to TRBJ2-7; maybe TRBD1 (6 bases). Trimming removed 2 bases at V and 4 bases at J, with 12 bases between. Germline loops: CDR1 MDHEN, CDR2 SYDVKM. This CDR3 comprises 14 residues. CDR3 loop: CASSLPPDRYEQYF. The CDR3 DNA sequence: TGTGCCAGCAGTTTACCGCCGGACAGATACGAGCAGTACTTC.

The chain recombines TRBV5-6 with TRBJ2-5, with 12 bases matching TRBD2. This CDR3 region has 16 residues. From germline, CDR1 is SGHDT and CDR2 YYEEEE. The V and J ends lost 4 bases and 3 bases, in that order; junction bases with no gene match: 7. This CDR3 is CASSQLTSGRKETQYF. CDR3 in DNA: TGTGCCAGCAGCCAGCTAACTAGCGGGAGGAAAGAGACCCAGTACTTC.

This sequence joins TRBV28 and TRBJ2-3, with a weak D call TRBD2 (5 bases). This CDR3 spans 14 amino acids. The V end lost 4 bases, the J end lost 3 bases, and 11 bases lay between the germline ends. Looked up from germline, CDR1 is MDHEN and CDR2 is SYDVKM. Here the CDR3 DNA reads TGTGCCAGCAGTTCGTTAGGGAGAACAGATACGCAGTATTTT. Translated: CASSSLGRTDTQYF.

The chain joins TRBV28 to TRBJ2-3; D unresolved. The CDR3 sequence is 11 residues long. The V end lost 6 bases, the J end lost 3 bases, and 4 bases lay between the germline ends. CDR1 and CDR2 from the germline V gene are MDHEN and SYDVKM. CDR3 sequence (DNA): TGTGCCAGCAGGAGTACAGATACGCAGTATTTT. This codes for CASRSTDTQYF. The full variable domain, with the rest looked up from reference TRBV28 and TRBJ2-3, is DVKVTQSSRYLVKRTGEKVFLECVQDMDHENMFWYRQDPGLGLRLIYFSYDVKMKEKGDIPEGYSVSREKKERFSLILESASTNQTSMYLCASRSTDTQYFGPGTRLTVL.

A few counts support this clone. The chain recombines TRBV7-2 with TRBJ2-2, with 13 bases lining up with TRBD2. The CDR3 loop spans 19 amino acids. Germline V gene data show CDR1 as SGHTA and CDR2 as FQGNSA. Trimming removed 4 bases from V and 0 bases from J; junction bases left unmatched: 8. The CDR3 region has the DNA TGTGCCAGCAGCTCATACCCGGGACTAGCGGGGACGAACACCGGGGAGCTGTTTTTT. Translation gives CASSSYPGLAGTNTGELFF.

In its sample, this clone was seen a few times. The V call is TRBV13, the J call TRBJ2-5; D might be TRBD2 (6 bases). This CDR3 has 14 residues. Trimming removed 5 bases from V and 2 bases from J, with 12 bases in between. Germline CDR1 and CDR2: PRHDT and FYEKMQ (reference sequence). In DNA, the CDR3 is TGTGCCAGCAGCCAGAGGACTATTCAAGAGACCCAGTACTTC. It yields the protein CASSQRTIQETQYF.

This clone turned up a few times. This chain links TRBV2 with TRBJ1-1; D call uncertain. The germline gives CDR1 SNHLY, CDR2 FYNNEI. Trimming pared 3 bases from V and 7 bases from J, leaving 6 bases between. CDR3 length: 11 residues. CDR3: CASSEFNEAFF. CDR3 nucleotides: TGTGCCAGCAGTGAGTTCAATGAAGCTTTCTTT.

The chain carries TRBV19 and TRBJ2-1, with TRBD1 matching over 9 bases. Germline assignment: CDR1 LNHDA and CDR2 SQIVND (reference sequence). The CDR3 consists of 19 residues. After removal of 2 bases from V and 5 bases from J, the junction contained 16 bases not matched to a gene. CDR3: CASSISGEWDRVVHNEQFF. In nucleotides, the CDR3 is TGTGCCAGTAGTATATCAGGTGAATGGGACAGGGTGGTACACAATGAGCAGTTCTTC.

This chain connects TRBV5-1 to TRBJ1-4, with D hard to call. The CDR3 contains 13 residues. Trimming removed 0 bases at V and 7 bases at J, with 7 bases between. The germline CDR1 and CDR2 sequences are SGHRS and YFSETQ. The CDR3 loop is CASSLASGEKLFF. The CDR3 DNA follows: TGCGCCAGCAGCTTGGCCAGTGGTGAAAAACTGTTTTTT.

The chain uses TRBV11-2 and TRBJ1-2; D possibly corresponds to TRBD1 (6 bases). Germline V gene lookup returns CDR1 SGHAT and CDR2 FQNNGV. There are 12 residues in the CDR3. V was clipped by 5 bases and J by 4 bases, with 8 bases between them. CDR3 region: CASSQDSYGYTF. The CDR3 nucleotides are TGTGCCAGCAGCCAGGACAGCTATGGCTACACCTTC.

The chain has TRBV18 and TRBJ1-1; weak D call: TRBD1 (5 bases). Trimming cost V 3 bases and J 1 base, with 9 bases left between them. This CDR3 contains 14 residues. Germline loops: CDR1 KGHSH, CDR2 LQKENI. CDR3: CASSPLTANTEAFF. As DNA, the CDR3 is TGTGCCAGCTCACCCCTGACAGCGAACACTGAAGCTTTCTTT.

This clone has a handful of counts. This chain links TRBV5-1 with TRBJ1-1; weak D call: TRBD1 (5 bases). Germline assignment: CDR1 SGHRS and CDR2 YFSETQ. V dropped 0 bases and J dropped 5 bases, with 11 bases sitting between them. The CDR3 sequence is 14 residues long. In nucleotides, the CDR3 is TGCGCCAGCAGCTTGGGGGTGGCAGGGACTGAAGCTTTCTTT. This codes for CASSLGVAGTEAFF.

Only a few counts were recorded for this clone. This chain's CDR3 is CASSSRPGVKNEKLFF. In nucleotides, the CDR3 is TGTGCCAGCAGCAGCCGTCCAGGGGTGAAGAATGAAAAACTGTTTTTT. The V and J genes are TRBV21-1 and TRBJ1-4; the DNA was not used to check the table's D call, TRBD1. TRBV21-1 represents a pseudogene. This CDR3 is 16 amino acids long.

There are a few counts of this clone. The rearrangement uses TRBV13 and TRBJ2-3; a possible D gene is TRBD1 (6 bases). Trimming stripped 0 bases from V and 3 bases from J, with 10 bases between. The CDR3 length is 15 residues. The germline V gene encodes CDR1 PRHDT and CDR2 FYEKMQ (reference sequence). CDR3 bases: TGTGCCAGCAGCTTAGGACAGGGAAGGACAGATACGCAGTATTTT. This translates into CASSLGQGRTDTQYF.

The chain uses TRBV5-1 and TRBJ2-1; 8 nucleotides agree with TRBD2. The trim removed 0 bases at V and 5 bases at J, leaving 4 bases unmatched. Germline lookup yields CDR1 SGHRS and CDR2 YFSETQ. The CDR3 covers 15 residues. The CDR3 spells CASSLAVTSDNEQFF. In DNA form, the CDR3 reads TGCGCCAGCAGCTTGGCGGTGACTAGCGACAATGAGCAGTTCTTC.

The chain couples TRBV6-1 to TRBJ1-5; the D gene is possibly TRBD1 (6 bases). Trimming removed 7 bases at V and 7 bases at J, with 20 bases between. Germline V gives CDR1 MNHNS, CDR2 SASEGT. The CDR3 is 15 residues long. The CDR3: CASTVRGLNRQPQHF. DNA for the CDR3: TGTGCCAGCACCGTCAGGGGCTTGAATAGACAGCCCCAGCATTTT.

The rearrangement uses TRBV5-5 and TRBJ1-5, with TRBD1 matching over 9 bases. The CDR3 spans 15 residues. Germline CDR1 SGHKS, CDR2 YYEKEE (reference sequence). With V trimmed by 6 bases and J by 5 bases, 9 bases remained unmatched. The CDR3: CASTVGTGQYQPQHF. The CDR3, as DNA: TGTGCCAGCACCGTAGGGACAGGGCAATATCAGCCCCAGCATTTT.

The chain joins TRBV19 to TRBJ2-6, with D perhaps TRBD2 (5 bases). V was cut by 3 bases and J by 4 bases, with 13 bases left in between. The germline CDR1 and CDR2 sequences are LNHDA and SQIVND (reference sequence). This CDR3 has 16 residues. DNA for the CDR3: TGTGCCAGTAGTATTCCAGCGGTGGGGGGGGCCAACGTCCTGACTTTC. Translation gives CASSIPAVGGANVLTF.

This clone turned up a few times. J is TRBJ2-2 and V is TRBV7-3; 14 bases map to TRBD2. Germline V gene sequence: CDR1 SGHTA, CDR2 FQGTGA. Losses at the gene ends were 3 bases for V and 5 bases for J; bases not matched to a gene: 2. The CDR3 runs 16 residues. The CDR3 is CASSLGLAGVTGELFF. In DNA form, the CDR3 reads TGTGCCAGCAGCTTGGGACTAGCGGGAGTTACCGGGGAGCTGTTTTTT.

This chain joins TRBV7-2 and TRBJ2-5; 7 positions agree with TRBD2. This CDR3 has 16 residues. Trimming at V came to 1 base and at J to 5 bases, leaving 10 bases not matched to a gene. Per the germline V gene, CDR1 is SGHTA and CDR2 is FQGNSA. CDR3 loop: CASSLGRGGSWETQYF. The CDR3 coding sequence is TGTGCCAGCAGCTTAGGGCGCGGCGGGAGTTGGGAGACCCAGTACTTC. The full variable domain, in which reference TRBV7-2 and TRBJ2-5 provide the parts outside the CDR3, is GAGVSQSPSNKVTEKGKDVELRCDPISGHTALYWYRQSLGQGLEFLIYFQGNSAPDKSGLPSDRFSAERTGGSVSTLTIQRTQQEDSAVYLCASSLGRGGSWETQYFGPGTRLLVL.

This clone was counted between two and nine times. The CDR3 loop reads CASSQRPSGGFNEQFF. In DNA, the CDR3 is TGTGCCAGCAGCCAAAGGCCTAGCGGAGGGTTCAATGAGCAGTTCTTC. This chain links TRBV5-4 with TRBJ2-1; 7 bases map to TRBD2. CDR1 SGHNT and CDR2 YYREEE come from the germline V gene (reference sequence). The V segment lost 4 bases and the J segment 6 bases; nucleotides outside the gene matches: 13. The CDR3 runs 16 residues.